The T cell receptor (beta chain) under discussion was sequenced for a study of cytomegalovirus exposure and HLA in healthy donors. Study conclusions and caveats: Earlier analysis looked at TCR beta V segments, and most were productive about 90% or about 30% of the time. Analysis performed later showed TCR beta chains linked to HLA being more clonally expanded than equally common others.

Amplification used 60 Vbeta primers and 13 Jbeta primers. Measured with immunoSEQ multiplex PCR; TCRdb has only the in-frame clones, and not every one. The sample records 200,000 to 250,000 clones, 70% being singletons. Worth noting for this clone: The antigen is undetermined.

The clonotype was recovered from a man aged 40-55 years in good health and CMV-seropositive. The sequenced material came from PBMCs.

The CDR3 spells CASSLVRPLASGNTIYF. Here the CDR3 DNA reads TGTGCCAGCAGCTTAGTACGTCCGCTGGCCTCTGGAAACACCATATATTTT. The chain joins TRBV7-2 to TRBJ1-3, with D hard to call. V lost 1 base, J lost 0 bases, and 13 bases lay in between. Germline values: CDR1 SGHTA, CDR2 FQGNSA. The CDR3 has 17 amino acids.